This passage covers 9 T cell receptor beta chains from one sample sequenced in a study of T-cell reconstitution after alpha-beta-depleted transplantation in children. Preparation of the TCRbeta library used unique molecular identifiers. MiXCR, run by TCRdb on the PCR reads, gives a single entry per CDR3 protein. This sample carries approximately 300,000 distinct CDR3 sequences, around 9.1% of them seen once, and the ten largest clones take just under 7.5%. Source: PBMCs, taken before TCRalphabeta/CD19-depleted stem cell transplant. The receptors here all came from a boy in the first two years of life with acute myeloid leukemia, due to receive a stem cell transplant.

CDR3 coding DNA: TGTGCCACCAGTGATTCCGACAGGGTAGGGGAGACCCAGTACTTC. Translated: CATSDSDRVGETQYF. The chain is built from TRBV24-1 and TRBJ2-5; 7 nucleotides agree with TRBD1. The CDR3 consists of 15 residues. After removal of 2 bases from V and 5 bases from J, the junction contained 7 bases not matched to a gene. CDR1 KGHDR and CDR2 SFDVKD come from the germline V gene.

A word on this clonotype: A much larger clone is a single base away; this may be a read error. This sequence joins TRBV5-1 and TRBJ1-2; 7 bases line up with TRBD1. After removal of 5 bases from V and 0 bases from J, the junction contained 7 bases not matched to a gene. CDR1 is SGHRS and CDR2 is YFSETQ in the germline V gene. This CDR3 is 15 amino acids long. The CDR3 region has the DNA TGCGCCAGCAGATACAGGGGCCCGGCTAACTATGGCTACACCTTC. This codes for CASRYRGPANYGYTF.

This clonotype was counted at least ten times. J is TRBJ2-4 and V is TRBV7-2; no clear D. In germline, CDR1 is SGHTA, CDR2 FQGNSA. There are 16 residues in the CDR3. Trimming shortened V by 2 bases and J by 0 bases, and 11 bases separated the two germline ends. The CDR3 loop reads CASSLSDSLAKNIQYF. CDR3 sequence (DNA): TGTGCCAGCAGCTTAAGCGATAGTTTAGCCAAAAACATTCAGTACTTC.

The CDR3 loop is CASSSGTGASYTGELFF. The CDR3 bases are TGTGCCAGTAGTTCCGGGACAGGGGCTTCGTACACCGGGGAGCTGTTTTTT. J is TRBJ2-2 and V is TRBV19; 10 bases line up with TRBD1. J lost 3 bases, V lost 5 bases, and 9 bases had no gene match. Germline V CDR1 and CDR2: LNHDA, SQIVND (reference sequence). The length of the CDR3 is 17 residues.

This clonotype was seen at least ten times. The gene calls are TRBV5-1 and TRBJ2-2; TRBD1 matches at 9 bases. The ends lost 5 bases at V and 0 bases at J; junction bases unmatched: 5. CDR1 is SGHRS and CDR2 is YFSETQ in the germline V gene. This CDR3 is 16 amino acids long. CDR3 sequence (DNA): TGCGCCAGCAGAGGACGACAGGGGGCGAACACCGGGGAGCTGTTTTTT. It is translated as CASRGRQGANTGELFF.

Ten or more counts support this clonotype. The V call is TRBV6-1, the J call TRBJ1-6; D gene unclear. V lost 6 bases and J 4 bases, leaving 10 bases between the germline ends. Germline V CDR1 and CDR2: MNHNS, SASEGT. The CDR3 runs to 14 residues. The CDR3 nucleotides read TGTGCCAGCAGACTTATGGGGTATAATTCACCCCTCCACTTT. Protein product: CASRLMGYNSPLHF.

The chain combines TRBV12-3 or TRBV12-4 with TRBJ2-1; D could derive from TRBD1 or TRBD2 (6 bases each). The V gene lost 6 bases and the J gene lost 5 bases, with 23 bases spanning the gap. The CDR3 is made up of 17 amino acids. The CDR3 reads CASRDSGASAHDNEQFF. The DNA of the CDR3 is TGTGCCAGCAGGGACTCAGGGGCTAGCGCACACGACAATGAGCAGTTCTTC.

This clonotype was seen many times. The chain uses TRBV6-2 or TRBV6-3 and TRBJ2-7; 8 bases map to TRBD2. Per the germline V gene, CDR1 is MNHEY and CDR2 is SVGEGT. V was clipped by 1 base and J by 10 bases; unmatched bases: 9. The CDR3 length is 14 residues. Here the CDR3 DNA reads TGTGCCAGCAGTTACTTAACGTTAAGCGGGAGTCAGTACTTC. Translating gives CASSYLTLSGSQYF.

At least ten counts were recorded for this clonotype. This rearrangement joins TRBV10-2 to TRBJ2-1; D not certain. The CDR3 consists of 13 residues. Germline V lookup: CDR1 WSHSY, CDR2 SAAADI. The V and J ends lost 7 bases and 2 bases respectively, with 9 bases between them. CDR3 coding DNA: TGCGCCAGCATCCTGGGAACCTACAATGAGCAGTTCTTC. This codes for CASILGTYNEQFF.